Included here is one T cell receptor beta chain sequence, with context. Its antigen is unidentified. This sample stems from a study of blood T cells in healthy people across ages. The study, taken as a whole, reports: Reliance upon unsorted PBMCs precluded definitive naive versus antigen-experienced comparison. The long-lived group displayed more naive CD4+ cells, plus higher diversity, than the aged donors did.

The use of a sample-barcoded 5' primer and a J-beta primer mix characterized a second PCR of roughly 6 to 12 cycles. One entry per CDR3 protein, called by TCRdb with MiXCR from the 5' RACE reads. The data show fewer than 600,000 distinct CDR3 sequences, approximately 26% seen once. With 4 bases clipped from V and 5 bases from J, the junction kept 8 bases outside the gene matches. The CDR3 spans 15 residues. Germline CDR1 and CDR2: SGHDN and FVKESK. The study isolated at least 6.5 million PBMCs from each sample. These data also featured in a second study, about T cells of mothers and their children.

This chain joins TRBV14 and TRBJ2-4, with 7 bases that match TRBD2. This sequence originates from a boy aged 2 to 9 in good health. Source material: blood. The CDR3 nucleotides read TGTGCCAGCAGCCGCGGGAGACGTAACCAAAACATTCAGTACTTC. The encoded protein is CASSRGRRNQNIQYF.